Below are 16 T cell receptor beta chains sequenced from a single sample in a study of blood T cell repertoires in COVID-19. TCRdb's table, derived via immunoSEQ multiplex PCR, lists solely in-frame clones and lacks some. The sample comprises roughly 80,000 clones, 81% of which are singletons, and around 40% rests with the top ten. Material: peripheral blood. The receptors shown here come from a man older than 75 with acute or convalescent COVID-19.

The count of this clone is one. The chain couples TRBV4-3 to TRBJ2-7; D perhaps matches TRBD2 (6 bases). This CDR3 region has 14 residues. Per germline, CDR1 LGHNA and CDR2 YSLEER. V was pared by 1 base and J by 7 bases, with 14 bases between. Here the CDR3 reads CASSQVRASDEQYF. DNA for the CDR3: TGCGCCAGCAGCCAAGTTCGGGCTAGCGATGAGCAGTACTTC.

This chain links TRBV7-9 with TRBJ1-5; tentatively, D is TRBD1 (6 bases). CDR3 length: 12 amino acids. Germline CDR1 is SEHNR and CDR2 is FQNEAQ (reference sequence). Between the trimmed V and J ends, which lost 4 bases and 6 bases, there was a span of 7 bases. CDR3 amino acids: CASSSGAQPQHF. The CDR3 DNA reads TGTGCCAGCAGCTCAGGGGCTCAGCCCCAGCATTTT.

The V and J genes are TRBV3-1 (or the pseudogene TRBV3-2) and TRBJ1-2, with 8 nucleotides matching TRBD1. Germline CDR1 reads LGHDT; CDR2 reads YNNKEL (reference sequence). Losses at the gene ends were 4 bases for V and 6 bases for J; bases not matched to a gene: 4. The CDR3 sequence is 13 residues long. CDR3 protein: CASSPRQGNGYTF. DNA of the CDR3: TGTGCCAGCAGCCCTCGACAGGGGAATGGCTACACCTTC.

The chain is built from TRBV28 and TRBJ2-5, with D perhaps TRBD2 (6 bases). Germline V gene data show CDR1 as MDHEN and CDR2 as SYDVKM. Trimming pared 3 bases from V and 7 bases from J, leaving 15 bases between. The CDR3 is 14 residues long. In DNA form, the CDR3 reads TGTGCCAGCAGTTTCTACGGGGGAGTGGGGACCCAGTACTTC. Its protein product is CASSFYGGVGTQYF.

The chain combines TRBV15 with TRBJ1-2; D is perhaps TRBD1 (5 bases). CDR1 and CDR2 from the germline V gene are LNHNV and YYDKDF (reference sequence). CDR3 length: 15 amino acids. Trimming shortened V by 0 bases and J by 4 bases, and 12 bases separated the two germline ends. The CDR3 DNA reads as TGTGCCACCAGCAGAGATCGCAGGGAACTCTATGGCTACACCTTC. This gives the protein CATSRDRRELYGYTF. Drawing the rest from reference TRBV15 and TRBJ1-2, the complete variable domain is DAMVIQNPRYQVTQFGKPVTLSCSQTLNHNVMYWYQQKSSQAPKLLFHYYDKDFNNEADTPDNFQSRRPNTSFCFLDIRSPGLGDTAMYLCATSRDRRELYGYTFGSGTRLTVV.

The chain recombines TRBV18 with TRBJ1-5; TRBD1 agrees at 9 bases. J lost 8 bases, V lost 4 bases, and 6 bases had no gene match. The CDR3 totals 14 residues. The germline V gene has CDR1 KGHSH and CDR2 LQKENI. For the CDR3, the DNA is TGTGCCAGCTCACAAACAGGGGGCGAGGAGCCCCAGCATTTT. Protein product: CASSQTGGEEPQHF.

The rearrangement uses TRBV10-2 and TRBJ2-5; no clear D. CDR3 length: 13 amino acids. From germline, CDR1 is WSHSY and CDR2 SAAADI. Trimming took 6 bases from V and 2 from J, leaving 10 bases between them. DNA of the CDR3: TGCGCCAGCAGACTCGCCGGTCAAGAGACCCAGTACTTC. Its protein is CASRLAGQETQYF.

The rearrangement uses TRBV5-1 and TRBJ2-7; 10 bases align to TRBD2. V lost 0 bases and J lost 12; bases outside the gene matches: 9. Germline assignment: CDR1 SGHRS and CDR2 YFSETQ. The CDR3 runs to 14 residues. The CDR3 loop reads CASSLEGTSEKRYF. The CDR3 DNA reads as TGCGCCAGCAGCTTGGAAGGGACTAGCGAAAAGAGGTACTTC. The full variable domain, completed using reference TRBV5-1 and TRBJ2-7, is KAGVTQTPRYLIKTRGQQVTLSCSPISGHRSVSWYQQTPGQGLQFLFEYFSETQRNKGNFPGRFSGRQFSNSRSEMNVSTLELGDSALYLCASSLEGTSEKRYFGPGTRLTVT.

The genes are TRBV2 and TRBJ2-3, with a weak D call TRBD1 (6 bases). This CDR3 is 15 amino acids long. Germline values: CDR1 SNHLY, CDR2 FYNNEI. V was clipped by 9 bases and J by 2 bases, with 18 bases between them. CDR3 nucleotide sequence: TGTGCCAGAGGGCCTCGTAGGGGGTACACAGATACGCAGTATTTT. Encoded protein: CARGPRRGYTDTQYF.

This CDR3 is CASRAAPGLALFF. As DNA, the CDR3 is TGTGCCAGCAGGGCTGCTCCGGGACTAGCTTTGTTCTTC. The chain employs TRBV2 and TRBJ2-1; TRBD2 matches at 9 bases. Looked up from germline, CDR1 is SNHLY and CDR2 is FYNNEI. Losses at the gene ends were 6 bases for V and 15 bases for J; bases not matched to a gene: 12. This CDR3 comprises 13 residues.

This clone showed up just once. V gene TRBV2 combines with J gene TRBJ1-6; possible D gene TRBD1, 5 bases. The CDR3 sequence is 12 residues long. The V gene lost 8 bases and the J gene lost 9 bases, with 11 bases spanning the gap. The germline gives CDR1 SNHLY, CDR2 FYNNEI. In DNA, the CDR3 is TGTGCCAGCCTGATTACAGGTTCACCCCTCCACTTT. Translated, it gives CASLITGSPLHF.

The chain couples TRBV5-1 to TRBJ2-1, with TRBD1 matching 7 bases. The CDR3 loop spans 14 amino acids. CDR1 and CDR2 (germline): SGHRS, YFSETQ. Unmatched junction bases numbered 9, after V lost 2 bases and J lost 10 bases. CDR3 region: CASSFPGGEDEQFF. CDR3 nucleotide sequence: TGCGCCAGCAGCTTTCCAGGGGGAGAAGACGAGCAGTTCTTC.

The chain carries TRBV18 and TRBJ1-1; no reliable D call. Between the trimmed V and J ends, which lost 3 bases and 3 bases, there was a span of 8 bases. Germline V gene data show CDR1 as KGHSH and CDR2 as LQKENI. The CDR3 has 13 residues. The DNA for the CDR3 is TGTGCCAGCTCACCGGTTCCGGACACTGAAGCTTTCTTT. Translation gives CASSPVPDTEAFF.

This chain uses TRBV28 with TRBJ1-2; D gene ambiguous. Germline V gives CDR1 MDHEN, CDR2 SYDVKM. V gave up 10 bases and J gave up 7 bases, with 16 bases separating them. The CDR3 has 12 amino acids. The CDR3 sequence: CATMAGGFGYTF. The CDR3 coding sequence is TGTGCCACCATGGCGGGAGGGTTTGGCTACACCTTC.

CDR3 loop: CASSHLGLAGEQFF. The CDR3 bases are TGTGCCAGCAGCCACCTAGGACTAGCGGGTGAGCAGTTCTTC. The chain uses TRBV3-1 (or the pseudogene TRBV3-2) and TRBJ2-1; the match to TRBD2 covers 11 bases. Unmatched junction bases numbered 4, after V lost 3 bases and J lost 9 bases. Germline CDR1 and CDR2: LGHDT and YNNKEL (reference sequence). The CDR3 loop spans 14 amino acids.

This chain links TRBV6-5 with TRBJ1-6; D might be TRBD1 (6 bases). CDR3 size: 14 residues. Trimming removed 6 bases from V and 19 bases from J, with 25 bases in between. Per germline, CDR1 MNHEY and CDR2 SVGAGI. CDR3 amino acids: CASRPGQTSTPVHF. The CDR3 DNA reads TGTGCCAGCAGGCCTGGACAGACTTCCACCCCGGTACACTTT.